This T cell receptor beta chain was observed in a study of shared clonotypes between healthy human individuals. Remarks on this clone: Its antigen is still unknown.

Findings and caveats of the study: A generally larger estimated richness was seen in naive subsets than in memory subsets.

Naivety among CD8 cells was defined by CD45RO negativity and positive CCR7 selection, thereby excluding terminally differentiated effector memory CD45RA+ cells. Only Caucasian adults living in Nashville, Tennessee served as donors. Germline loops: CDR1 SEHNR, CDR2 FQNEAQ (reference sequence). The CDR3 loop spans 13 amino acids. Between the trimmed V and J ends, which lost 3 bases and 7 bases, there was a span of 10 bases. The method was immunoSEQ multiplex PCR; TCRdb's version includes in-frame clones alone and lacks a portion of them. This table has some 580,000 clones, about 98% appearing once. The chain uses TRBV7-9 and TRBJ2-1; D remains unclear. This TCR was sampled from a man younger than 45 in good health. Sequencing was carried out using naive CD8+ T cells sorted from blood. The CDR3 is CASSFPLSNEQFF. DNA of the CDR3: TGTGCCAGCAGCTTCCCTTTAAGTAATGAGCAGTTCTTC.